Below, 5 T cell receptor beta chains from the same sample are listed, as sequenced in a study of blood T cell repertoires in COVID-19. Sequencing was performed with immunoSEQ multiplex PCR; in TCRdb, only in-frame clones are kept and a portion is missing. This table holds about 270,000 clones, roughly 85% found once. The specimen was PBMCs or T cells enriched from blood (not recorded which). The receptors were sampled from a woman aged 50 to 60 with acute COVID-19.

The chain links TRBV2 to TRBJ1-1; D remains ambiguous. Looked up from germline, CDR1 is SNHLY and CDR2 is FYNNEI. V was cut by 5 bases and J by 0 bases, with 7 bases left in between. This CDR3 contains 13 residues. In DNA form, the CDR3 reads TGTGCCAGCAGTAGAGCCTTGAACACTGAAGCTTTCTTT. It translates to CASSRALNTEAFF.

This clone appeared a few times. This chain joins TRBV6-2 or TRBV6-3 and TRBJ1-5; D ambiguous. CDR1 MNHEY and CDR2 SVGEGT come from the germline V gene. The CDR3 is made up of 12 amino acids. Deletions cut 6 bases from V and 4 bases from J, with 7 bases between. The CDR3 sequence: CASSEQNQPQHF. As DNA, the CDR3 is TGTGCCAGCAGCGAACAGAATCAGCCCCAGCATTTT.

The chain links TRBV13 to TRBJ1-5, with no clear D. This CDR3 is built from 14 residues. With 5 bases removed from V and 3 bases from J, the gap between germline ends came to 11 bases. Germline V CDR1 and CDR2: PRHDT, FYEKMQ (reference sequence). CDR3 in DNA: TGTGCCAGCAGCCTCAGGCGCGCCAATCAGCCCCAGCATTTT. Translation gives CASSLRRANQPQHF.

The rearrangement joins TRBV2 to TRBJ1-5, with D possibly TRBD1 on 5 matching bases. Per germline, CDR1 SNHLY and CDR2 FYNNEI. Trimming pared 5 bases from V and 5 bases from J, leaving 7 bases between. The CDR3 is made up of 12 amino acids. The CDR3 coding sequence is TGTGCCAGCAGTTCGACAGATCAGCCCCAGCATTTT. Protein product: CASSSTDQPQHF.

The chain uses TRBV24-1 and TRBJ2-3; the match to TRBD1 covers 10 bases. The CDR3 runs 17 residues. CDR1 is KGHDR, CDR2 SFDVKD, per germline. V lost 3 bases and J lost 1; bases outside the gene matches: 6. The CDR3, as DNA: TGTGCCACCAGTGATCGAGCTGGGACAGGGGGCACAGATACGCAGTATTTT. Encoded protein: CATSDRAGTGGTDTQYF.